The TCR beta chain under discussion was sequenced for a study of blood T cell repertoires in COVID-19. The overall study: Acute-phase and convalescent COVID-19 samples originated in the United States, Italy and Spain. PBMCs, B-cell-depleted T cells, or T cells provided the cDNA or gDNA that made up the material.

Authors' analysis steps: The authors estimated nucleated cell counts from reference gene primer amplification. The method was immunoSEQ multiplex PCR; TCRdb's version includes in-frame clones alone and lacks a portion of them. V and J calls plus clone size are reproduced from that table; the DNA served to infer D and trimming. The data show about 180,000 clones, 86% seen once. The sample was peripheral blood. The clonotype was recovered from a woman aged 25 to 39 with active or convalescent COVID-19.

The chain's CDR3 is CASSLGTSGDNEQFF. The CDR3 DNA sequence: TGTGCCAGCAGCTTGGGAACTAGCGGGGACAATGAGCAGTTCTTC. The J gene is TRBJ2-1, the V gene TRBV5-8; TRBD2 matches 10 bases. The V and J ends lost 0 bases and 5 bases, in that order; junction bases with no gene match: 2. Germline loops: CDR1 SGHTS, CDR2 YDEGEE. The CDR3 runs 15 residues.